This TCR beta chain was observed in a study of OX40 agonist ivuxolimab in advanced cancers. Findings of the study overall: Averaging showed that CD8+ T cells had more expanded clones than CD4+ did. The expanded peripheral T cells' antigen specificity was not determined.

Here immunoSEQ multiplex PCR was the method, and the copy in TCRdb shows in-frame clones only, minus some. The profile shows 75,000 to 95,000 clones, around 90% of them singletons. Points on this clone: Its antigen is not known.

After removal of 5 bases from V and 0 bases from J, the junction contained 4 bases not matched to a gene. From germline, CDR1 is SEHNR and CDR2 FQNEAQ (reference sequence). The CDR3 has 15 amino acids. The source material was CD4+ or CD8+ T cells sorted from blood, sampled in a trial of the OX40 agonist ivuxolimab. V is TRBV7-9 and J is TRBJ2-5, with 9 bases lining up with TRBD2. The clonotype comes from an adult with an advanced solid tumor such as melanoma, head and neck, liver or kidney cancer. CDR3: CASSRAGGNQETQYF. DNA for the CDR3: TGTGCCAGCAGCCGAGCGGGGGGAAACCAAGAGACCCAGTACTTC.